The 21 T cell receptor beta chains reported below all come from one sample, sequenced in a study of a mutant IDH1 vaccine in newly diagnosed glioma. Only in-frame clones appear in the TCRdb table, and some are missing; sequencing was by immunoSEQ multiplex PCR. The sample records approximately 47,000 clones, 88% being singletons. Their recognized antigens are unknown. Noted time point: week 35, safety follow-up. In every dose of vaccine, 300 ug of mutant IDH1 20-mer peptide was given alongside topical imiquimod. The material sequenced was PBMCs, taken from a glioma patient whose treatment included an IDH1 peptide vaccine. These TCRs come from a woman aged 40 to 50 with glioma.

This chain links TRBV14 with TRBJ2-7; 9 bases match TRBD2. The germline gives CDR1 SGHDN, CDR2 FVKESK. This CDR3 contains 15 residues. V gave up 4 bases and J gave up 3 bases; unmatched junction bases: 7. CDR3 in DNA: TGTGCCAGCAGCCGAATAGCGGGAGAGCGCTACGAGCAGTACTTC. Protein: CASSRIAGERYEQYF.

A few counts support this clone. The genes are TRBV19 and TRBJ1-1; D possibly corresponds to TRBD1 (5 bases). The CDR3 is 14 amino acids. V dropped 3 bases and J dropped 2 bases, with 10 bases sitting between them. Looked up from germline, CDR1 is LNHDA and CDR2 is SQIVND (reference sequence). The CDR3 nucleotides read TGTGCCAGTAGTATGAAACAGGTTAACACTGAAGCTTTCTTT. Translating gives CASSMKQVNTEAFF.

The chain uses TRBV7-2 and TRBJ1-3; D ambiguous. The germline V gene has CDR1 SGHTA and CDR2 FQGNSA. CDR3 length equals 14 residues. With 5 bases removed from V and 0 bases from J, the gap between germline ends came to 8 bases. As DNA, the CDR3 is TGTGCCAGCAGCGTTGAATACTCTGGAAACACCATATATTTT. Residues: CASSVEYSGNTIYF. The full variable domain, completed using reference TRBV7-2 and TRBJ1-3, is GAGVSQSPSNKVTEKGKDVELRCDPISGHTALYWYRQSLGQGLEFLIYFQGNSAPDKSGLPSDRFSAERTGGSVSTLTIQRTQQEDSAVYLCASSVEYSGNTIYFGEGSWLTVV.

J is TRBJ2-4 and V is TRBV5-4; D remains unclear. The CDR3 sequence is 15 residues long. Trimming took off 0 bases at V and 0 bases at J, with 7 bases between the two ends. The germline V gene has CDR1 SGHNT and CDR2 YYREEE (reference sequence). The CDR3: CASSLGALAKNIQYF. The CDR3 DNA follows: TGTGCCAGCAGCTTGGGGGCACTAGCCAAAAACATTCAGTACTTC.

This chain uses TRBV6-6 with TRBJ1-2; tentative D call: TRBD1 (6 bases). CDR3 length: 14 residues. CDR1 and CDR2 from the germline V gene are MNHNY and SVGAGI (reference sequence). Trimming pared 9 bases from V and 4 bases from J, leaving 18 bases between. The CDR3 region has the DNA TGTGCCAGTAGGACACGGGGGCTGGGCTATGGCTACACCTTC. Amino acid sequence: CASRTRGLGYGYTF.

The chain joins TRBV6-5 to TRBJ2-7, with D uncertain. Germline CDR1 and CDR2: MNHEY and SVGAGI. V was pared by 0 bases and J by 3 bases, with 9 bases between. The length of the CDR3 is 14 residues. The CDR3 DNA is TGTGCCAGCAGTTACTCGGTCCCGATCTACGAGCAGTACTTC. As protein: CASSYSVPIYEQYF.

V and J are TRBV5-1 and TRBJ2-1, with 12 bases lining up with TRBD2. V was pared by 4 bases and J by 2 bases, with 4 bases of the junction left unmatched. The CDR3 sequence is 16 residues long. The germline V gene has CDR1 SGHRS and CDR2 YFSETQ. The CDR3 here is CASSPLAGGPYNEQFF. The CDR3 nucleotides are TGCGCCAGCAGCCCCCTAGCGGGAGGGCCCTACAATGAGCAGTTCTTC. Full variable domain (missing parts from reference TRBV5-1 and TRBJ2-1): KAGVTQTPRYLIKTRGQQVTLSCSPISGHRSVSWYQQTPGQGLQFLFEYFSETQRNKGNFPGRFSGRQFSNSRSEMNVSTLELGDSALYLCASSPLAGGPYNEQFFGPGTRLTVL.

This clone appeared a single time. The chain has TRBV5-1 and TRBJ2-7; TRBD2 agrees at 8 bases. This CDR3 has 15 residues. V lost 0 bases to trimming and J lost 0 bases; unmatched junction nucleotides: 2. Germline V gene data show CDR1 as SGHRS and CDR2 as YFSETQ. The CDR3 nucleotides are TGCGCCAGCAGCTTGGGGCTAGCGGGCTCCTACGAGCAGTACTTC. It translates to CASSLGLAGSYEQYF. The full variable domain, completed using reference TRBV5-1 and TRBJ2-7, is KAGVTQTPRYLIKTRGQQVTLSCSPISGHRSVSWYQQTPGQGLQFLFEYFSETQRNKGNFPGRFSGRQFSNSRSEMNVSTLELGDSALYLCASSLGLAGSYEQYFGPGTRLTVT.

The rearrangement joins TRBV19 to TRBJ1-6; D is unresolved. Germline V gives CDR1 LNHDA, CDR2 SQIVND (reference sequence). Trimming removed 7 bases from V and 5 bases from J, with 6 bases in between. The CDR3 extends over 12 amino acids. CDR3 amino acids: CASTQNNSPLHF. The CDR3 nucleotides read TGTGCCAGTACACAGAATAATTCACCCCTCCACTTT. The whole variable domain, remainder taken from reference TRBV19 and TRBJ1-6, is DGGITQSPKYLFRKEGQNVTLSCEQNLNHDAMYWYRQDPGQGLRLIYYSQIVNDFQKGDIAEGYSVSREKKESFPLTVTSAQKNPTAFYLCASTQNNSPLHFGNGTRLTVT.

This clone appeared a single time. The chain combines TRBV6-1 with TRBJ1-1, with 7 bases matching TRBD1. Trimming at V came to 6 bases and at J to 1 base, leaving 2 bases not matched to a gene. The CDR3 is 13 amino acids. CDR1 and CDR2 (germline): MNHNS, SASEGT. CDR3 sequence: CASRGQQNTEAFF. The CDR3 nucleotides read TGTGCCAGCAGGGGACAGCAGAACACTGAAGCTTTCTTT.

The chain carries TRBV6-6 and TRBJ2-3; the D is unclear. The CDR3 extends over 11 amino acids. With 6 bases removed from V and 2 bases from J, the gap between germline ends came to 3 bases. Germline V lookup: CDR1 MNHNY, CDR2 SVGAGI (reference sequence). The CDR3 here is CASSVTDTQYF. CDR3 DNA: TGTGCCAGCAGCGTCACAGATACGCAGTATTTT.

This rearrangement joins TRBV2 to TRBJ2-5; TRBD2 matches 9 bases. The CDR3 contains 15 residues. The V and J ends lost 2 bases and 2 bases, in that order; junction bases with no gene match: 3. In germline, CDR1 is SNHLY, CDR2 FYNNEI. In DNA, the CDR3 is TGTGCCAGCAGTGAATTCCTAGCGGGGCAAGAGACCCAGTACTTC. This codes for CASSEFLAGQETQYF.

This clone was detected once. This CDR3 is CASRAGSTTEQYF. Here the CDR3 DNA reads TGTGCCAGCAGGGCGGGTTCCACTACCGAGCAGTACTTC. The J gene is TRBJ2-7, the V gene TRBV6-6; maybe TRBD2 (5 bases). Trimming stripped 6 bases from V and 6 bases from J, with 15 bases between. The germline CDR1 and CDR2 sequences are MNHNY and SVGAGI (reference sequence). This CDR3 contains 13 residues.

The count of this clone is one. CDR3 in DNA: TGTGCCAGTAGCGGACAGGGTGGGAGCTCCTACGAGCAGTACTTC. Residues: CASSGQGGSSYEQYF. V gene TRBV19 combines with J gene TRBJ2-7, with 8 bases aligning to TRBD1. Germline V gene lookup returns CDR1 LNHDA and CDR2 SQIVND (reference sequence). J gave up 0 bases and V 6 bases, and 7 bases lay outside the gene matches. The CDR3 is 15 amino acids.

The CDR3 here is CASSPIGNTGELFF. The CDR3 coding sequence is TGTGCCAGCTCACCTATCGGTAACACCGGGGAGCTGTTTTTT. The rearrangement uses TRBV18 and TRBJ2-2; D unclear. This CDR3 spans 14 amino acids. Germline loops: CDR1 KGHSH, CDR2 LQKENI. Trimming pared 3 bases from V and 2 bases from J, leaving 7 bases between.

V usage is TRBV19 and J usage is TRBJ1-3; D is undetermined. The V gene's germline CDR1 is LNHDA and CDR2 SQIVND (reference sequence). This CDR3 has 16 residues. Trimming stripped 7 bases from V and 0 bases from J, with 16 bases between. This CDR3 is CASTPGRRGSGNTIYF. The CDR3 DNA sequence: TGTGCCAGTACCCCCGGACGCCGTGGCTCTGGAAACACCATATATTTT.

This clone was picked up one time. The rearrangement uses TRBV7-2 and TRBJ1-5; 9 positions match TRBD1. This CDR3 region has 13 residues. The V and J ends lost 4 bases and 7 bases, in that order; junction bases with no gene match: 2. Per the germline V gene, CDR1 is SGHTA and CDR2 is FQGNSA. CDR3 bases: TGTGCCAGCAGCTCCGACAGGGGGCAGCCCCAGCATTTT. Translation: CASSSDRGQPQHF.

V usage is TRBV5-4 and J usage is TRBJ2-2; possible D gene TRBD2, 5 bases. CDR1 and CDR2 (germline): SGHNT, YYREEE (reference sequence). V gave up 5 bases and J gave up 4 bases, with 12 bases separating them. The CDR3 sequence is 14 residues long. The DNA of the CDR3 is TGTGCCAGCAGTCAAGGAGGTGGCACCGGGGAGCTGTTTTTT. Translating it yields CASSQGGGTGELFF. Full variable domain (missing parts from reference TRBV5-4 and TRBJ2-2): ETGVTQSPTHLIKTRGQQVTLRCSSQSGHNTVSWYQQALGQGPQFIFQYYREEENGRGNFPPRFSGLQFPNYSSELNVNALELDDSALYLCASSQGGGTGELFFGEGSRLTVL.

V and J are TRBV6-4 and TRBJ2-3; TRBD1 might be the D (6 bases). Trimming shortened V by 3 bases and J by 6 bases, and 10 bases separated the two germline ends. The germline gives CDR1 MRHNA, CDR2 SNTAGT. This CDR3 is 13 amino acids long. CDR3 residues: CASSDQRGDTQYF. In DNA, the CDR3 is TGTGCCAGCAGTGATCAAAGGGGGGATACGCAGTATTTT.

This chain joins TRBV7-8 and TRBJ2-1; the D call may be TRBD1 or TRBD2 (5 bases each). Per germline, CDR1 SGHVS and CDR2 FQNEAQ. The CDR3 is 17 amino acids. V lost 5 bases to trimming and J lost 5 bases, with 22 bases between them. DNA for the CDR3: TGTGCCAGCAGCGTAGGCCTTTTTGGGGGTATCAACAATGAGCAGTTCTTC. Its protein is CASSVGLFGGINNEQFF.

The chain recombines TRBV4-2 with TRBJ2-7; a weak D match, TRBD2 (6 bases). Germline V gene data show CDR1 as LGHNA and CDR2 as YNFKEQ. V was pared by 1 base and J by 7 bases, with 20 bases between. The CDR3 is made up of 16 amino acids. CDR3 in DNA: TGTGCCAGCAGCCAAGCCGCCGGGGGAGTCCGGAGGGAGCAGTACTTC. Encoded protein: CASSQAAGGVRREQYF.